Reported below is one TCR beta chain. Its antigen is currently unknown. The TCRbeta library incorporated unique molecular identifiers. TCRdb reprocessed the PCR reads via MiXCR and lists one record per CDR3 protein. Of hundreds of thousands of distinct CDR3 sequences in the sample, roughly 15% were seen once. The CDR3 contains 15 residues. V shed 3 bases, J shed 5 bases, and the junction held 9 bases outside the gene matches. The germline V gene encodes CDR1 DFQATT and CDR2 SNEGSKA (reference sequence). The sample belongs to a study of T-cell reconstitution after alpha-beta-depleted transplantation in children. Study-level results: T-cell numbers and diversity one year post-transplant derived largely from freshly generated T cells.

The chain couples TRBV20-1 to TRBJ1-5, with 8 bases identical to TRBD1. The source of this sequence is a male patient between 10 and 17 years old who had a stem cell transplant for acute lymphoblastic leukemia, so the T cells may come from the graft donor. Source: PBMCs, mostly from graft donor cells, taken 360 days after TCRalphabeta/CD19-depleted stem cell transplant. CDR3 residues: CSASNVETGDQPQHF. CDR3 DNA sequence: TGCAGTGCTAGTAATGTGGAGACAGGGGATCAGCCCCAGCATTTT.